This record covers a single T cell receptor (beta chain). Its cognate antigen is unknown. Relative to the germline gene, one junction end is altered; a read error may explain this. This record belongs to a study of cytomegalovirus exposure and HLA in healthy donors. General study points: Through in vitro validation, three CMV-associated chains were shown to be specific for CMV antigens.

PCR used 60 Vbeta primers and 13 Jbeta primers. Libraries were prepared by immunoSEQ multiplex PCR; TCRdb keeps only in-frame clonotypes and omits some of them. The sample shows roughly 200,000 clones, around 89% of them seen only once. Unrecorded immune exposures were likely, despite nominal health at sampling. The material sequenced was PBMCs. The TCR originated in a woman aged 18-30 years in good health and CMV-seronegative.

Here the CDR3 DNA reads TGTGCCGGCAGCTTAGTATTAGGGGCCCGTTACCCTTACAATGAGCAGTTCTTC. Its protein is CAGSLVLGARYPYNEQFF. The genes are TRBV7-6 and TRBJ2-1, with D tentatively TRBD1 (5 bases). This CDR3 has 18 amino acids. Per the germline V gene, CDR1 is SGHVS and CDR2 is FNYEAQ. Full variable domain (missing parts from reference TRBV7-6 and TRBJ2-1): GAGVSQSPRYKVTKRGQDVALRCDPISGHVSLYWYRQALGQGPEFLTYFNYEAQQDKSGLPNDRFSAERPEGSISTLTIQRTEQRDSAMYRCAGSLVLGARYPYNEQFFGPGTRLTVL.